This T cell receptor beta chain was captured by sequencing in a study of cytomegalovirus exposure and HLA in healthy donors. Researchers ran the PCR with 60 Vbeta and 13 Jbeta primers. Here immunoSEQ multiplex PCR was the method, and the copy in TCRdb shows in-frame clones only, minus some. The table shows 200,000 to 300,000 clones, with 78% occurring only once. The CDR3 has 13 residues. Looked up from germline, CDR1 is SEHNR and CDR2 is FQNEAQ (reference sequence). After removal of 3 bases from V and 7 bases from J, the junction contained 5 bases not matched to a gene. The specimen was PBMCs. The chain carries TRBV7-9 and TRBJ1-1; 7 nucleotides align to TRBD1. This clonotype was sampled from a boy between 10 and 17 years old in good health and CMV-seronegative. Here the CDR3 reads CASSFTTGVEAFF. The CDR3 coding sequence is TGTGCCAGCAGCTTCACCACAGGGGTTGAAGCTTTCTTT.